One and the same sample provided the 19 T cell receptor beta chains below, sequenced in a study of tumor and adjacent non-tumor tissue in lung cancer. TCRbeta libraries were built with three rounds of nested PCR, modified from ARM-PCR. Each CDR3 protein is one row after TCRdb ran MiXCR on the multiplex PCR reads. The table has 200,000 to 250,000 distinct CDR3 sequences, around 70% seen once. No cell sorting was done before RNA was extracted from the tissue. Sequenced: lung tumor tissue. The receptors were sampled from a man aged 60 to 75 with non-small cell lung cancer.

This clonotype showed up just a few times. One base away lies a much larger clone, so this may be a sequencing read error. This chain joins TRBV20-1 and TRBJ1-2; D may be TRBD1 (6 bases). The CDR3 has 14 amino acids. CDR1 DFQATT and CDR2 SNEGSKA come from the germline V gene (reference sequence). DNA for the CDR3: TGCAATGCTAGTGAGGGGGGCCTCGTCTATGGCTACACCTTC. Its protein is CNASEGGLVYGYTF.

The table lists this clonotype with a few counts. At one end, the junction sequence differs from germline, possibly due to a read error. This chain joins TRBV4-2 and TRBJ1-2, with D uncertain. The CDR3 consists of 12 residues. Germline V gene lookup returns CDR1 LGHNA and CDR2 YNFKEQ. CDR3 protein: CASSQEIYDYTF. Written as DNA, the CDR3 is TGTGCCAGCAGCCAAGAGATATATGACTACACCTTC.

On this clonotype: This sequence may be a read error, since a much larger clone differs from it by one base. The chain links TRBV5-4 to TRBJ2-3, with 7 bases lining up with TRBD1. The CDR3 is 13 amino acids. Germline V lookup: CDR1 SGHNT, CDR2 YYREEE (reference sequence). With V trimmed by 5 bases and J by 5 bases, 5 bases remained unmatched. The CDR3 nucleotides are TGTGCCAGCAGATGGGCAGGGGGAGATACGCAGTATTTT. Its protein is CASRWAGGDTQYF.

A word on this clonotype: Mismatch with germline at one junction end may stem from a read error. The chain employs TRBV6-1 and TRBJ1-6; D gene uncertain. This CDR3 spans 15 amino acids. Germline loops: CDR1 MNHNS, CDR2 SASEGT. In DNA form, the CDR3 reads TGTGCCTGCTTACCAGGACTACTCTATAATTCACCCCTCTACTTT. This encodes CACLPGLLYNSPLYF.

The sample holds many counts of this clonotype. The chain has TRBV29-1 and TRBJ2-2; either TRBD1 or TRBD2 may supply D (5 bases each). This CDR3 contains 16 residues. Trimming shortened V by 0 bases and J by 2 bases, and 13 bases separated the two germline ends. Germline V CDR1 and CDR2: SQVTM, ANQGSEA. The CDR3 DNA follows: TGCAGCGTTGAAGATCTATCGGGGACCAACACCGGGGAGCTGTTTTTT. Encoded protein: CSVEDLSGTNTGELFF.

The chain links TRBV11-1 to TRBJ2-7, with a weak D call TRBD1 (5 bases). V lost 5 bases, J lost 4 bases, and 15 bases lay in between. Germline V gene sequence: CDR1 SGHAT, CDR2 FQDESV (reference sequence). The CDR3 consists of 14 residues. The CDR3 DNA reads TGTGCCAGCAGCCTGACAGCTCTATGGTACGAGCAGTACTTC. Protein sequence: CASSLTALWYEQYF.

V and J are TRBV6-1 and TRBJ1-2; TRBD1 might be the D (5 bases). Germline V CDR1 and CDR2: MNHNS, SASEGT. The CDR3 has 13 residues. V was clipped by 6 bases and J by 7 bases, with 15 bases between them. The CDR3 reads CASRTRDGVGYTF. In nucleotides, the CDR3 is TGTGCCAGCAGGACCCGGGACGGGGTTGGCTACACCTTC.

On this clonotype itself: The germline gene is not matched at one end of the junction; a read error may be the cause. The V call is TRBV6-5, the J call TRBJ2-1; 8 nucleotides line up with TRBD2. The CDR3 sequence is 12 residues long. Germline V lookup: CDR1 MNHEY, CDR2 SVGAGI. The CDR3 loop reads CAISPNGGAIIF. As DNA, the CDR3 is TGTGCCATCAGTCCTAACGGGGGGGCCATAATCTTC.

This clonotype was seen many times. The chain is built from TRBV11-3 and TRBJ2-2, with 7 positions matching TRBD2. The CDR3 totals 19 residues. Germline-derived CDR1 and CDR2 are SGHNT and YENEEA. V shed 0 bases, J shed 6 bases, and the junction held 16 bases outside the gene matches. Here the CDR3 reads CASSLDAWLAEDRPGELFF. The CDR3 DNA is TGTGCCAGCAGCTTAGATGCCTGGCTAGCGGAAGATCGACCCGGGGAGCTGTTTTTT.

As concerns this clonotype: At one end the junction does not follow the germline gene, possibly because of a read error. The chain combines TRBV6-2 or TRBV6-3 with TRBJ2-7; 10 bases fit TRBD2. Germline V CDR1 and CDR2: MNHEY, SVGEGT. The CDR3 consists of 15 residues. CDR3 region: CVSSSTSGVVYEQYF. Here the CDR3 DNA reads TGTGTCAGCAGTTCCACTAGCGGGGTTGTCTACGAGCAGTACTTC.

Comments on this clonotype: A junction end diverges from the germline sequence, so it may reflect a read error. The chain employs TRBV29-1 and TRBJ2-3; no definite D call. From germline, CDR1 is SQVTM and CDR2 ANQGSEA. This CDR3 contains 12 residues. The CDR3 loop is CSIRTATDTQYF. CDR3 in DNA: TGCAGCATTCGGACGGCCACAGATACGCAATATTTT.

Concerning this clonotype itself: The junction and the germline gene differ at one end; a read error may be behind it. The chain links TRBV20-1 to TRBJ1-1; D is ambiguous. Germline lookup yields CDR1 DFQATT and CDR2 SNEGSKA (reference sequence). CDR3 size: 13 residues. As DNA, the CDR3 is TGCAGTGCTAGATCACGTCTGAAGACTGAAGTTTTCTTT. Translating gives CSARSRLKTEVFF.

Remarks on this clonotype: One end of the junction is discordant with germline, which a read error may explain. V usage is TRBV11-2 and J usage is TRBJ2-3, with D tentatively TRBD2 (5 bases). The germline V gene has CDR1 SGHAT and CDR2 FQNNGV. This CDR3 comprises 15 residues. CDR3 loop: CTSGLDRGTRDTQYF. The CDR3 nucleotides are TGTACCAGCGGCTTGGACCGGGGTACAAGAGATACGCAGTATTTT.

About this clonotype itself: This may come from a read error, since a much larger clone is one base off. The chain is built from TRBV4-2 and TRBJ2-1; 7 positions agree with TRBD2. The CDR3 length is 16 residues. Germline loops: CDR1 LGHNA, CDR2 YNFKEQ. The CDR3 reads CASSQDPSGIYNDQFF. The CDR3 bases are TGTGCCAGCAGCCAAGATCCTAGCGGAATCTACAATGACCAGTTCTTC.

As concerns this clonotype: Because it lacks the conserved phenylalanine or tryptophan at the end, this CDR3 is likely a read error. This rearrangement joins TRBV20-1 to TRBJ2-1; D is possibly TRBD2 (5 bases). The CDR3 is 16 residues long. Germline V lookup: CDR1 DFQATT, CDR2 SNEGSKA (reference sequence). Trimming pared 7 bases from V and 0 bases from J, leaving 19 bases between. The CDR3, as DNA: TGCAGTGTCTTCAGACTAACGCAATGCTCCTACAATGAGCAGTTCCTC. Protein sequence: CSVFRLTQCSYNEQFL.

The chain carries TRBV4-2 and TRBJ1-2; D possibly corresponds to TRBD1 (6 bases). Trimming took off 5 bases at V and 3 bases at J, with 13 bases between the two ends. CDR1 LGHNA and CDR2 YNFKEQ come from the germline V gene. The CDR3 runs 14 residues. The CDR3 nucleotides are TGTGCCAGCAGCATGACAGGTTGGGACTATGGCTACACCTTC. It encodes CASSMTGWDYGYTF.

This clonotype appeared once. Just one base apart from a much larger clone, this may be a read error. V usage is TRBV4-3 and J usage is TRBJ2-5, with D possibly TRBD2 on 5 matching bases. Germline V CDR1 and CDR2: LGHNA, YSLEER. The V and J ends lost 0 bases and 3 bases respectively, with 14 bases between them. The CDR3 covers 16 residues. CDR3 sequence (DNA): TGCGCCAGCAGCCAAGAGGGAGCGGTGGGTAAAGAGACCCAGTACTTC. This codes for CASSQEGAVGKETQYF.

Concerning this clonotype itself: At one end, the junction sequence differs from germline, possibly due to a read error. The chain recombines TRBV12-3 or TRBV12-4 with TRBJ2-2; 9 bases are shared with TRBD1. This CDR3 is built from 14 residues. The CDR3 DNA sequence: TGTGCCAGCAGTTGGACAGGGGACACCTGGGAGCTGTTTTTT. The encoded protein is CASSWTGDTWELFF.

On this clonotype: The germline gene is not matched at one end of the junction; a read error may be the cause. The J gene is TRBJ2-7, the V gene TRBV11-2; tentatively, D is TRBD1 or TRBD2 (5 bases each). The length of the CDR3 is 14 residues. Germline CDR1 reads SGHAT; CDR2 reads FQNNGV. In DNA, the CDR3 is TGTGCCAGCAGCTTGTGTGACCGAGGGGACGAGCTGTACTTC. Translation: CASSLCDRGDELYF.